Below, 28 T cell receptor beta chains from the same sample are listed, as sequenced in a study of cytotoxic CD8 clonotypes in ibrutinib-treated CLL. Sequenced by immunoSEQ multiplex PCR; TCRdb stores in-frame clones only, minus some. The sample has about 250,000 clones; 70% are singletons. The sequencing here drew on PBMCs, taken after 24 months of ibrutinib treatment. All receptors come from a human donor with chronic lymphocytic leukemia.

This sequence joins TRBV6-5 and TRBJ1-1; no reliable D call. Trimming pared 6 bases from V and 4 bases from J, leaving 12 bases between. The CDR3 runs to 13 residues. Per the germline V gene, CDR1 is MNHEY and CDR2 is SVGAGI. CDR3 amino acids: CASSLGEGTEAFF. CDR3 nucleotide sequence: TGTGCCAGCAGCCTCGGGGAGGGCACTGAAGCTTTCTTT.

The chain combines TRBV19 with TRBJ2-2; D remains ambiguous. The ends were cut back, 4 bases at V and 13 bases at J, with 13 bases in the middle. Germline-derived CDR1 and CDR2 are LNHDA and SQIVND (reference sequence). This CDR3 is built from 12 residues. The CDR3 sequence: CASSTPARPLFF. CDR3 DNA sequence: TGTGCCAGTAGTACCCCGGCCCGGCCGCTGTTTTTT.

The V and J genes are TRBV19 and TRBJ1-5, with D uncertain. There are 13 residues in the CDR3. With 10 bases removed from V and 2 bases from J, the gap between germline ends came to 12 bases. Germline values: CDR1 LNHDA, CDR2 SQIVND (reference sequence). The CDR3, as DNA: TGTGCCACTTCCTTCGGAGGCAATCAGCCCCAGCATTTT. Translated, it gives CATSFGGNQPQHF.

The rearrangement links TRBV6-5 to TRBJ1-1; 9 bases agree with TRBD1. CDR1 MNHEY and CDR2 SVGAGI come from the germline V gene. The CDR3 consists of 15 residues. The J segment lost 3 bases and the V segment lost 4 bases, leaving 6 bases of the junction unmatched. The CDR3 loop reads CASSSWGQGDTEAFF. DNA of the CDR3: TGTGCCAGCAGTTCTTGGGGACAGGGAGACACTGAAGCTTTCTTT.

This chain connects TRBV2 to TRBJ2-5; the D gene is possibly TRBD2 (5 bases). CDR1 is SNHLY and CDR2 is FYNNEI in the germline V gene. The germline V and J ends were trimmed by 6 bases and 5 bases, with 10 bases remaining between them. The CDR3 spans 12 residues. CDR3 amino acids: CASRSEVETQYF. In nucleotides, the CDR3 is TGTGCCAGCAGATCGGAGGTCGAGACCCAGTACTTC.

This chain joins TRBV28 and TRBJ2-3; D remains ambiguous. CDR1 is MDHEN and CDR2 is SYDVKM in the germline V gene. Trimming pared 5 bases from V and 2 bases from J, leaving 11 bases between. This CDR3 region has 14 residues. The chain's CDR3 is CASSTPPSTDTQYF. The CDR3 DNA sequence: TGTGCCAGCAGTACGCCTCCCTCCACAGATACGCAGTATTTT.

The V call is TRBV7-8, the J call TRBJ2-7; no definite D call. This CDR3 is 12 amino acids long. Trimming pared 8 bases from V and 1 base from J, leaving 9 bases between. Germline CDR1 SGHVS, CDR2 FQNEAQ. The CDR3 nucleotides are TGTGCCAGCCGCCCCGAGTCCTACGAGCAGTACTTC. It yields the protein CASRPESYEQYF.

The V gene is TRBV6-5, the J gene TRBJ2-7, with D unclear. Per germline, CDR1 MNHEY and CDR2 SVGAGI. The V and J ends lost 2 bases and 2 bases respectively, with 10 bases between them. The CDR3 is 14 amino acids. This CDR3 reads CASSYKEVAYEQYF. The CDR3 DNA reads TGTGCCAGCAGTTACAAAGAGGTCGCCTACGAGCAGTACTTC.

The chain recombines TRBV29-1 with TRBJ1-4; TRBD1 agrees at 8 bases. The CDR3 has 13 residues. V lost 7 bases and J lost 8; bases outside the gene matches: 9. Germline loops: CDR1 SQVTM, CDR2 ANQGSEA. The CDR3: CSAATGGREKLFF. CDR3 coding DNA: TGCAGCGCAGCTACAGGGGGAAGAGAAAAACTGTTTTTT.

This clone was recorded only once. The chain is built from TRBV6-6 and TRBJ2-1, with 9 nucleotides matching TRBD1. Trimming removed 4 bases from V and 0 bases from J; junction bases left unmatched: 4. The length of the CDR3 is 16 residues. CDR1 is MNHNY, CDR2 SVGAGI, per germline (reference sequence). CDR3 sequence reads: CASSLDRGLSYNEQFF. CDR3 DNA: TGTGCCAGCAGTTTGGACAGGGGCCTCTCCTACAATGAGCAGTTCTTC.

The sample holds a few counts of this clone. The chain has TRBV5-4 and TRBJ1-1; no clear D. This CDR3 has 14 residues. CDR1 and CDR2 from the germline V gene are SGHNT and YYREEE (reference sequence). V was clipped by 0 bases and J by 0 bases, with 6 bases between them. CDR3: CASSLVFLNTEAFF. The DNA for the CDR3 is TGTGCCAGCAGCTTGGTCTTTCTGAACACTGAAGCTTTCTTT.

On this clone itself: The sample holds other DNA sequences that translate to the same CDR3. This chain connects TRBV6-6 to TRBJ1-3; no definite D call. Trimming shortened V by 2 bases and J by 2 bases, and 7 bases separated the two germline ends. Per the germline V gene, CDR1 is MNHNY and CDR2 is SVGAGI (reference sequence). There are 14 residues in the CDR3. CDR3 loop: CASSYRGTGNTIYF. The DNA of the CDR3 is TGTGCCAGCAGTTACCGCGGAACTGGAAACACCATATATTTT.

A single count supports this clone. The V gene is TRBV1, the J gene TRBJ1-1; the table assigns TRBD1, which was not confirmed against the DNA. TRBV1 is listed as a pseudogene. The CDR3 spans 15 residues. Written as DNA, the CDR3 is TGCACCAGCAGCCTGGGGGCCTCCCTCGGCACTGAAGCTTTCTTT. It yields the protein CTSSLGASLGTEAFF.

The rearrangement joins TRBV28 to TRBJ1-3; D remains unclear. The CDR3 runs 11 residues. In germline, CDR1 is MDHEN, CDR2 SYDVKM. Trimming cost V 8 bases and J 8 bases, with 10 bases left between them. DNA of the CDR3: TGTGCCAGCTATAACGTGGACACCATATATTTT. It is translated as CASYNVDTIYF.

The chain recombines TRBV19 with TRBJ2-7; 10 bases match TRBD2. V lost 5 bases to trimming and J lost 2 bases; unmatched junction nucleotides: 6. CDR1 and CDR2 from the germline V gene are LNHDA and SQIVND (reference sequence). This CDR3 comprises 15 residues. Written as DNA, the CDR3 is TGTGCCAGTAGTCCGGGGACTAGCGTCACCTACGAGCAGTACTTC. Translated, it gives CASSPGTSVTYEQYF.

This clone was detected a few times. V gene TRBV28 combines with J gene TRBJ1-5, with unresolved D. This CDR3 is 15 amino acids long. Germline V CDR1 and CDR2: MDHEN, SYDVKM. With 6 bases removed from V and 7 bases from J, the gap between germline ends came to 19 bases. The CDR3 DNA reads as TGTGCCAGCAGCTACATACGGGCCCTAACGCAGCCCCAGCATTTT. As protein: CASSYIRALTQPQHF.

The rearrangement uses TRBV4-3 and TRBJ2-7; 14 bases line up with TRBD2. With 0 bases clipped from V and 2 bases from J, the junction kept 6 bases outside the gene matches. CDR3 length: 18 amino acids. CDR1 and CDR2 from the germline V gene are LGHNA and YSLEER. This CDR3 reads CASSQEPGGLAGAYEQYF. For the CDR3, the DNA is TGCGCCAGCAGCCAAGAGCCAGGGGGACTAGCGGGAGCCTACGAGCAGTACTTC.

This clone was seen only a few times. For the CDR3, the DNA is TGTGCCAGCAGCGCCACGGGTGGCTACACCTTC. Its translation: CASSATGGYTF. This chain links TRBV28 with TRBJ1-2; D gene ambiguous. Germline V gene lookup returns CDR1 MDHEN and CDR2 SYDVKM. The CDR3 totals 11 residues. The ends were cut back, 6 bases at V and 7 bases at J, with 9 bases in the middle.

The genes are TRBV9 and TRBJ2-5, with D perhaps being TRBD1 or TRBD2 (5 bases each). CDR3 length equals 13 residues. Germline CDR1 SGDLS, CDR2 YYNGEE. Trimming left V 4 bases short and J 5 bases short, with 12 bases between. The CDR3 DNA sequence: TGTGCCAGCAGCCCAGGGAGTTGGGAGACCCAGTACTTC. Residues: CASSPGSWETQYF.

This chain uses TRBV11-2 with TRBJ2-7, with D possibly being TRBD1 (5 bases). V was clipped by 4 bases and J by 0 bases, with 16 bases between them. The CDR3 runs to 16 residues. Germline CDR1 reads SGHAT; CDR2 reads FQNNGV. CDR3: CASSSPPGIYSYEQYF. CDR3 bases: TGTGCCAGCAGCTCCCCGCCAGGGATCTACTCCTACGAGCAGTACTTC.

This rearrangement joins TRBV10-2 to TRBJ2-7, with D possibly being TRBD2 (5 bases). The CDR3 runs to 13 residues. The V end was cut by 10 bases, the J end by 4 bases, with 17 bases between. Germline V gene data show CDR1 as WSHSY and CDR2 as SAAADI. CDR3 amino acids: CAIGVGRGYEQYF. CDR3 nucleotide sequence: TGCGCCATAGGTGTCGGGCGAGGGTACGAGCAGTACTTC.

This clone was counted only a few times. In DNA, the CDR3 is TGTGCCAGCAGCCACCCTCACACCGGCAGGGGGTTAGATGGCTACACCTTC. Translation gives CASSHPHTGRGLDGYTF. J is TRBJ1-2 and V is TRBV14; TRBD1 matches at 7 bases. V shed 3 bases, J shed 6 bases, and the junction held 16 bases outside the gene matches. This CDR3 spans 17 amino acids. Germline V lookup: CDR1 SGHDN, CDR2 FVKESK.

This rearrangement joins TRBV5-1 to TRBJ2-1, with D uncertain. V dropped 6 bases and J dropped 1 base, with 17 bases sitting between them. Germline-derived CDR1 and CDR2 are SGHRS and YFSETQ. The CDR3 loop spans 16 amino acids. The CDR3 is CASTVGDLGSYNEQFF. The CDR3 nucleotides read TGCGCCAGCACTGTTGGGGATTTGGGATCCTACAATGAGCAGTTCTTC. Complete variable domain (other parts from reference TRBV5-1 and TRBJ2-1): KAGVTQTPRYLIKTRGQQVTLSCSPISGHRSVSWYQQTPGQGLQFLFEYFSETQRNKGNFPGRFSGRQFSNSRSEMNVSTLELGDSALYLCASTVGDLGSYNEQFFGPGTRLTVL.

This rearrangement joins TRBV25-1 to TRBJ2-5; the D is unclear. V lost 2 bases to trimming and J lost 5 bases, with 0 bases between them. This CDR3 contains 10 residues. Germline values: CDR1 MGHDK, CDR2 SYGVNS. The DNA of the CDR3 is TGTGCCAGCAGTGAAGAGACCCAGTACTTC. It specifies CASSEETQYF.

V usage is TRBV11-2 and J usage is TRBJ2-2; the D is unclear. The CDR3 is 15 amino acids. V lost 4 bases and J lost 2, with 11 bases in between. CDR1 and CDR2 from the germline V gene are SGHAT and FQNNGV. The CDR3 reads CASSYLGFNTGELFF. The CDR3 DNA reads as TGTGCCAGCAGCTACCTGGGTTTTAACACCGGGGAGCTGTTTTTT.

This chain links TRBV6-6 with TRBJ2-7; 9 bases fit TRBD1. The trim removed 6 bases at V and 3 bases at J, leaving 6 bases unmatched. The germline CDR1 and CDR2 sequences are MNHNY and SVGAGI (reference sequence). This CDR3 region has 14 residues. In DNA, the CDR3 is TGTGCCAGCAGAACTACAGGGGGCGACTACGAGCAGTACTTC. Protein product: CASRTTGGDYEQYF.

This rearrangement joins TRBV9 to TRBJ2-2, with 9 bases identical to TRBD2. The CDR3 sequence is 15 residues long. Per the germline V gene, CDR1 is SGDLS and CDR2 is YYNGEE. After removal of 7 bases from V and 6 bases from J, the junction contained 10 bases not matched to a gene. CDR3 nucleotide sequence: TGTGCCAGCCGTAGGCGGGAGGGCCAAGCCGGGGAGCTGTTTTTT. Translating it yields CASRRREGQAGELFF.

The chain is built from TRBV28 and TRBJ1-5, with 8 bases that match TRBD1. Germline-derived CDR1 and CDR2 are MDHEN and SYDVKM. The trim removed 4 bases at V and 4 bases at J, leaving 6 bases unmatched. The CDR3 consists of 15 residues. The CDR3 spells CASSSDRAPNQPQHF. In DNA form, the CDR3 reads TGTGCCAGCAGTTCGGACAGGGCACCAAATCAGCCCCAGCATTTT.